These 14 T cell receptor beta chains were all obtained from the same sample, sequenced in a study of regulatory T cells in long-lasting Graves disease. Time point noted: newly diagnosed GD, antithyroid drugs for less than 3 months. The TCR library used RNA extracted from PBMCs. Through Arm-PCR of CDR3 regions and iRepertoire HTBI primers, TCR beta libraries were built. From the multiplex PCR reads, TCRdb called clonotypes with MiXCR, one entry per CDR3 protein. The profile covers 360,000 or so distinct CDR3 sequences, with 10% to 15% appearing a single time and 18% taken by the ten largest. The same specimen was also included in a second study, on T cells in Graves' hyperthyroidism and ophthalmopathy.

This specimen consisted of peripheral blood mononuclear cells (PBMCs), obtained at new diagnosis, from a patient treated with antithyroid drugs. All receptors derive from a woman aged 18-35 years with Graves disease.

This clonotype was counted between two and nine times. The J gene is TRBJ1-1, the V gene TRBV6-1; D possibly corresponds to TRBD1 (5 bases). V shed 7 bases and J shed 0 bases, with 9 bases lying between them. The CDR3 consists of 13 residues. Per germline, CDR1 MNHNS and CDR2 SASEGT. CDR3 nucleotide sequence: TGTGCCAGCACCCAGGGTATGAACACTGAAGCTTTCTTT. Its protein is CASTQGMNTEAFF.

This clonotype was seen repeatedly, ten times or more. V is TRBV10-3 and J is TRBJ2-5, with 7 bases matching TRBD2. The J segment lost 6 bases and the V segment lost 4 bases, leaving 14 bases of the junction unmatched. Germline CDR1 reads ENHRY; CDR2 reads SYGVKD. The CDR3 loop spans 16 amino acids. CDR3 DNA sequence: TGTGCCATCAGTGCCGAGAAAGGGAGGGCAGGACAGACCCAGTACTTC. Its translation is CAISAEKGRAGQTQYF.

The sample holds a few counts of this clonotype. A much larger clone is a single base away; this may be a read error. V and J are TRBV2 and TRBJ2-4; the D call may be TRBD1 or TRBD2 (5 bases each). The CDR3 length is 13 residues. The germline CDR1 and CDR2 sequences are SNHLY and FYNNEI. CDR3 protein: CARGGGLKNVQYF. The CDR3 DNA follows: TGTGCCAGGGGTGGGGGTCTCAAAAACGTTCAGTACTTC.

This clonotype showed up many times. V gene TRBV7-8 combines with J gene TRBJ2-2; possible D gene TRBD1, 7 bases. The CDR3 is 17 amino acids. V was pared by 4 bases and J by 1 base, with 16 bases between. The germline V gene has CDR1 SGHVS and CDR2 FQNEAQ. CDR3 sequence (DNA): TGTGCCAGCAGCTCACGGGGGACAGCCATGAACACCGGGGAGCTGTTTTTT. As protein: CASSSRGTAMNTGELFF.

At least ten counts were recorded for this clonotype. V and J are TRBV2 and TRBJ2-5; 8 bases agree with TRBD1. CDR1 is SNHLY, CDR2 FYNNEI, per germline. The V gene end was trimmed by 3 bases and the J gene end by 5 bases; junction bases not matched to a gene: 5. The CDR3 sequence is 14 residues long. CDR3 sequence (DNA): TGTGCCAGCAGTGATGTTACAGGGGGGGAGACCCAGTACTTC. Residues: CASSDVTGGETQYF. The full variable domain, in which reference TRBV2 and TRBJ2-5 provide the parts outside the CDR3, is EPEVTQTPSHQVTQMGQEVILRCVPISNHLYFYWYRQILGQKVEFLVSFYNNEISEKSEIFDDQFSVERPDGSNFTLKIRSTKLEDSAMYFCASSDVTGGETQYFGPGTRLLVL.

This clonotype was detected ten times or more. The J gene is TRBJ2-7, the V gene TRBV20-1; the match to TRBD2 covers 10 bases. CDR3 length equals 15 residues. The germline V gene has CDR1 DFQATT and CDR2 SNEGSKA (reference sequence). V gave up 1 base and J gave up 4 bases; unmatched junction bases: 7. This chain's CDR3 is CSARVSGRARYEQYF. CDR3 in DNA: TGCAGTGCTAGAGTAAGCGGGAGGGCCAGATACGAGCAGTACTTC.

This clonotype was detected many times. This chain uses TRBV7-3 with TRBJ2-1; D is unclear. The CDR3 totals 15 residues. The V and J ends lost 5 bases and 0 bases respectively, with 11 bases between them. Per the germline V gene, CDR1 is SGHTA and CDR2 is FQGTGA. The CDR3 DNA reads TGTGCCAGCAGCGTATTATTTAGCTCCTACAATGAGCAGTTCTTC. It specifies CASSVLFSSYNEQFF.

This clonotype appeared many times. The genes are TRBV28 and TRBJ2-2; D is ambiguous. With 5 bases removed from V and 1 base from J, the gap between germline ends came to 20 bases. Germline assignment: CDR1 MDHEN and CDR2 SYDVKM. This CDR3 comprises 18 residues. The chain's CDR3 is CASSRFSGRTGNTGELFF. CDR3 nucleotide sequence: TGTGCCAGCAGTCGCTTCTCGGGTCGAACCGGGAACACCGGGGAGCTGTTTTTT. Full variable domain (outside the CDR3, taken from reference TRBV28 and TRBJ2-2): DVKVTQSSRYLVKRTGEKVFLECVQDMDHENMFWYRQDPGLGLRLIYFSYDVKMKEKGDIPEGYSVSREKKERFSLILESASTNQTSMYLCASSRFSGRTGNTGELFFGEGSRLTVL.

Concerning this clonotype itself: This may arise from a read error, as a much more abundant clone is one base away. In this CDR3 the conserved last residue, phenylalanine or tryptophan, is missing, so a read error is likely. This chain uses TRBV6-2 or TRBV6-3 with TRBJ2-3; 7 nucleotides agree with TRBD2. V was clipped by 8 bases and J by 3 bases; unmatched bases: 8. The CDR3 spans 14 residues. Per the germline V gene, CDR1 is MNHEY and CDR2 is SVGEGT. The CDR3 region has the DNA TGTGCCAGCCGCTGGCGGGGGTATACAGATACGCAGTATTCT. Amino acid sequence: CASRWRGYTDTQYS.

This clonotype was seen repeatedly, ten times or more. The chain employs TRBV27 and TRBJ2-3; no reliable D call. The CDR3 has 12 residues. V lost 1 base and J 4 bases, leaving 3 bases between the germline ends. Germline CDR1 MNHEY, CDR2 SMNVEV (reference sequence). The DNA for the CDR3 is TGTGCCAGCAGTTTATTTCCAGATACGCAGTATTTT. Its protein product is CASSLFPDTQYF.

This clonotype was counted a few times. The chain employs TRBV20-1 and TRBJ1-5, with TRBD1 identical over 11 bases. The germline CDR1 and CDR2 sequences are DFQATT and SNEGSKA (reference sequence). The junction had 13 bases not matched to a gene; V was cut back by 3 bases and J by 6 bases. The CDR3 is 17 amino acids. CDR3 loop: CSASRTGGVGYGQPQHF. CDR3 coding DNA: TGCAGTGCTAGCCGGACAGGGGGCGTTGGGTATGGTCAGCCCCAGCATTTT.

Many counts were recorded for this clonotype. J is TRBJ1-4 and V is TRBV28; no reliable D call. Per the germline V gene, CDR1 is MDHEN and CDR2 is SYDVKM. There are 13 residues in the CDR3. Trimming removed 6 bases from V and 3 bases from J, with 8 bases in between. The CDR3 DNA reads as TGTGCCAGCAGCGGGCAACCTAATGAAAAACTGTTTTTT. It specifies CASSGQPNEKLFF.

The V call is TRBV5-4, the J call TRBJ1-3; D not certain. Trimming shortened V by 4 bases and J by 2 bases, and 10 bases separated the two germline ends. Germline assignment: CDR1 SGHNT and CDR2 YYREEE (reference sequence). The CDR3 runs to 14 residues. The CDR3 loop reads CASSPHYPGNTIYF. The CDR3 bases are TGTGCCAGCAGCCCCCATTATCCTGGAAACACCATATATTTT.

In this sample, this clonotype turned up a few times. DNA of the CDR3: TGCAGTGCTAGAAGTCAGGGGTATTTCTATGGCTACACCTTC. Protein sequence: CSARSQGYFYGYTF. This chain joins TRBV20-1 and TRBJ1-2; TRBD1 might be the D (6 bases). The germline V gene encodes CDR1 DFQATT and CDR2 SNEGSKA (reference sequence). This CDR3 region has 14 residues. V was shortened by 2 bases and J by 4 bases, with 14 bases between the two germline ends.